A selection of T cell receptor beta chains follows, all from one sample in a study of cytomegalovirus exposure and HLA in healthy donors. Assay: immunoSEQ multiplex PCR; the TCRdb copy retains only in-frame clones and omits some. The sample yields about 160,000 clones, around three quarters seen once. Sequencing used PBMCs. These receptors originate from a middle-aged man in good health and CMV-seropositive. Both conserved end residues are part of each CDR3. D genes are given only for firm matches. Clone size appears in some rows only: once, few, many, or a class for an expanded clone.

j_call,clone_size,v_call,d_call,cdr3_nt,cdr3_aa
TRBJ1-1,once,TRBV5-4,TRBD1,TGTGCCAGCAGCTTGGTACTGGGACAGGGGAGGGGTGGCACTGAAGCTTTCTTT,CASSLVLGQGRGGTEAFF
TRBJ1-5,.,TRBV7-2,.,TGTGCCAGCAGCTTCGGCGGGCCTAGCAATCAGCCCCAGCATTTT,CASSFGGPSNQPQHF
TRBJ1-5,.,TRBV5-8,TRBD1,TGTGCCAGCAGCTTGGAGGACAGGGTTCAGCCCCAGCATTTT,CASSLEDRVQPQHF
TRBJ2-2,.,TRBV5-1,.,TGCGCCAGCAGCTTGGCCAGGGCCGGGGAGCTGTTTTTT,CASSLARAGELFF
TRBJ1-1,once,TRBV6-5,.,TGTGCCAGCAGTTACTCGGGACTTGAAGCTTTCTTT,CASSYSGLEAFF
TRBJ1-1,.,TRBV18,.,TGTGCCAGCTCACCTACGGGTAGGGGAAGTGGCACTGAAGCTTTCTTT,CASSPTGRGSGTEAFF
TRBJ2-4,few,TRBV7-2,TRBD1,TGTGCCAGCAGCCCGGGACAGGGGGCAAGAAACATTCAGTACTTC,CASSPGQGARNIQYF
TRBJ2-5,few,TRBV7-2,.,TGTGCCAGCAGCTTAGTTCGGAGTGGAGAGACCCAGTACTTC,CASSLVRSGETQYF
TRBJ2-1,.,TRBV11-2,.,TGTGCCAGCAGCTTAAACTACCTCTACAATGAGCAGTTCTTC,CASSLNYLYNEQFF
TRBJ2-7,.,TRBV7-2,.,TGTGCCAGCAGCCCCAGGACAGCTAGATCCTACGAGCAGTACTTC,CASSPRTARSYEQYF
TRBJ2-5,.,TRBV5-1,TRBD2,TGCGCCAGCAGCCCGGGACTAGCTGGGGAGACCCAGTACTTC,CASSPGLAGETQYF
TRBJ2-7,.,TRBV27,TRBD1,TGTGCCAGCAGTTTTGAGGGACAGGGGGCCTACGAGCAGTACTTC,CASSFEGQGAYEQYF
TRBJ1-2,.,TRBV7-2,.,TGTGCCAGCAGCTTAGTACCGCCCGGGAGCACGCTCCGGGGCTACACCTTC,CASSLVPPGSTLRGYTF
TRBJ1-1,.,TRBV7-6,TRBD1,TGTGCCAGCAGCTTAGAAAGGGGGCCAGCTTTCTTT,CASSLERGPAFF
TRBJ1-2,.,TRBV9,TRBD1,TGTGCCAGCAGCATCCGCACAGGGGGAGTCTATGGCTACACCTTC,CASSIRTGGVYGYTF
TRBJ1-1,.,TRBV6-1,.,TGTGCCAGCAGTGAATCGGCGGGGAACACTGAAGCTTTCTTT,CASSESAGNTEAFF
TRBJ2-2,.,TRBV11-3,TRBD2,TGTGCCAGCAGCTTTGTAGCGGGGGTTGCCGGGGAGCTGTTTTTT,CASSFVAGVAGELFF
TRBJ1-5,few,TRBV16,.,TGTGCCAGCAGCCTGGACGGGGGAAGGCAGCCCCAGCATTTT,CASSLDGGRQPQHF
TRBJ1-6,.,TRBV5-6,.,TGTGCCAGCAGCGGATGGAGTTTGGGTTCACCCCTCCACTTT,CASSGWSLGSPLHF
TRBJ1-1,.,TRBV7-3,.,TGTGCCAGCAGCGCGCGGGGCACTGAAGCTTTCTTT,CASSARGTEAFF
TRBJ2-5,few,TRBV7-8,.,TGTGCCAGCAGCTTAGACAGGGTACTGGAGACCCAGTACTTC,CASSLDRVLETQYF
TRBJ2-5,few,TRBV4-1,.,TGCGCCAGCAGCCCCTTCGGGGAGACCCAGTACTTC,CASSPFGETQYF